This TCR beta chain was obtained from a study of blood T cell repertoires in COVID-19 (dated by TCRdb to 2018 to 2021). For the study in its entirety: The collaborator samples originated in the United States, Italy and Spain and spanned the acute and convalescent phases of COVID-19. The prospective study material was composed of cDNA or gDNA derived from T cells, B-cell-depleted T cells, or PBMCs. Deeply sampled blood TCRbeta repertoires from subjects exposed to, actively infected with, or recovered from COVID-19 were included in the dataset. The repertoires were released in a freely available public database intended as a resource for research on the immune response to SARS-CoV-2. Samples were obtained from the ongoing ImmuneRACE study (first 160 participants) and from 950 to 1,500 subjects provided by 6 global collaborators. Sample metadata almost always included a de-identified subject ID, COVID-19 status, age in years and sex. HLA class I and class II types, where available, came from metadata supplied by the sample provider rather than from assay-based typing. Broad study findings and their caveats: How much clinical and demographic metadata was included differed by source and by participant, and the metadata was provided uncurated.

TCRbeta CDR3 regions were amplified from genomic DNA using the immunoSEQ Assay, a bias-controlled multiplex PCR. Regarding the original processing steps: Within the assay, amplification of reference gene primers was used to estimate how many nucleated cells each sample contained. Sequence reads were collapsed and filtered to measure the absolute abundance of every unique TCRbeta CDR3 rearrangement. For each sample, productive Simpson clonality was calculated by taking the square root of Simpson's diversity index across productive rearrangements. TCRdb provides this immuneACCESS table in a form limited to in-frame rearrangements. Some clones are lacking; in checked studies, under half of them reflect an unresolved V gene, and why the rest are absent is not known. The V and J calls and the clone size are those of that table, but D and trimming were determined from the DNA. The sample profile shows roughly 53,000 clones; roughly 90% of them were found once. The ten largest clones represent 3.1% of the sample.

V drops 1 base and J drops 0 bases, leaving 7 bases in between. The CDR3 has 15 amino acids, counting the end cysteine and phenylalanine. Just the 45-base CDR3 DNA is kept, in frame starting at base 1. From the germline V gene (reference sequence), CDR1 is LNHDA and CDR2 is SQIVND. Each collaborating institution followed its own protocols to collect whole blood in K2EDTA tubes. Collaborator samples were shipped for TCRbeta analysis as frozen whole blood, isolated PBMCs, or DNA extracted from either sample type. A note on this clone: Its specific antigen is unknown. No quality values exist for individual bases; no much larger clone is one base distant.

The TCR was taken from a human donor in a cohort sampled during active COVID-19. Recombination joined TRBV19 with TRBJ2-1, with the D segment identity uncertain. The material sequenced was peripheral blood. Here is the DNA: TGTGCCAGTAGTATAGGTAGCAGCTCCTACAATGAGCAGTTCTTC. It specifies CASSIGSSSYNEQFF.